The next 18 T cell receptor beta chains were all read from a single sample in a study of T cell responses to AZD1222 COVID-19 vaccine. Here immunoSEQ multiplex PCR was the method, and the copy in TCRdb shows in-frame clones only, minus some. The data contain about 140,000 clones, around nine tenths of them singletons. The input for sequencing was peripheral blood, taken on day 0 of AZD1222 vaccination. Receptor source: an adult in good health.

This clone was detected only once. The chain couples TRBV18 to TRBJ1-5; 10 bases map to TRBD1. This CDR3 is 16 amino acids long. J gave up 6 bases and V 3 bases, and 8 bases lay outside the gene matches. Germline V gives CDR1 KGHSH, CDR2 LQKENI. The CDR3 loop reads CASSPTGQGGRQPQHF. The DNA of the CDR3 is TGTGCCAGCTCACCTACCGGACAGGGGGGACGTCAGCCCCAGCATTTT.

The genes are TRBV30 and TRBJ2-3; no reliable D call. Trimming pared 0 bases from V and 2 bases from J, leaving 6 bases between. This CDR3 comprises 13 residues. Germline lookup yields CDR1 GTSNPN and CDR2 SVGIG (reference sequence). The DNA for the CDR3 is TGTGCCTGGAGTGTGACTTACACAGATACGCAGTATTTT. Its protein is CAWSVTYTDTQYF.

The J gene is TRBJ1-2, the V gene TRBV2; tentative D call: TRBD1 (6 bases). V lost 6 bases and J 5 bases, leaving 16 bases between the germline ends. Per the germline V gene, CDR1 is SNHLY and CDR2 is FYNNEI. The length of the CDR3 is 14 residues. CDR3 coding DNA: TGTGCCAGCAGCAGAGACCGACAGGCATATGGCTACACCTTC. It codes for CASSRDRQAYGYTF.

J is TRBJ2-5 and V is TRBV7-6; D not certain. Trimming removed 3 bases from V and 2 bases from J, with 7 bases in between. From germline, CDR1 is SGHVS and CDR2 FNYEAQ. This CDR3 comprises 13 residues. CDR3 sequence (DNA): TGTGCCAGCAGCTTTGGAAGACAAGAGACCCAGTACTTC. Translated, it gives CASSFGRQETQYF.

The chain has TRBV4-2 and TRBJ2-7, with D uncertain. Germline V gene lookup returns CDR1 LGHNA and CDR2 YNFKEQ. V was clipped by 2 bases and J by 5 bases, with 16 bases between them. CDR3 length equals 15 residues. The CDR3 coding sequence is TGTGCCAGCAGCCAAAAGGGTCTAGAGAACCACGAGCAGTACTTC. Its translation: CASSQKGLENHEQYF.

The chain uses TRBV6-5 and TRBJ1-2, with D possibly being TRBD1 (5 bases). The germline V gene has CDR1 MNHEY and CDR2 SVGAGI. The CDR3 consists of 14 residues. Trimming removed 2 bases from V and 8 bases from J, with 15 bases in between. CDR3 in amino acids: CASSYGGTLYGYTF. DNA for the CDR3: TGTGCCAGCAGTTACGGGGGAACCCTCTACGGCTACACCTTC.

The CDR3 nucleotides are TGTGCCAGCAGCTCACAGGGGACCGGGGAGCTGTTTTTT. Its protein is CASSSQGTGELFF. The rearrangement joins TRBV2 to TRBJ2-2, with 7 bases matching TRBD1. Unmatched junction bases numbered 3, after V lost 6 bases and J lost 5 bases. Germline assignment: CDR1 SNHLY and CDR2 FYNNEI. The CDR3 consists of 13 residues.

As for this clone: Germline is not matched at one junction end, which may reflect a read error. The J gene is TRBJ2-5, the V gene TRBV7-7, with a possible D match to TRBD2 (6 bases). The germline V gene encodes CDR1 SSHAT and CDR2 FNYEAQ (reference sequence). This CDR3 has 16 residues. The CDR3 bases are TGTGCTAGCAGCTTTTCCGGGGGACTCCCTTACGAGACCCAGTACTTC. This encodes CASSFSGGLPYETQYF. The complete variable domain, with remaining parts taken from reference TRBV7-7 and TRBJ2-5, reads GAGVSQSPRYKVTKRGQDVTLRCDPISSHATLYWYQQALGQGPEFLTYFNYEAQPDKSGLPSDRFSAERPEGSISTLTIQRTEQRDSAMYRCASSFSGGLPYETQYFGPGTRLLVL.

This chain joins TRBV9 and TRBJ1-3; a possible D gene is TRBD1 (5 bases). The V gene lost 3 bases and the J gene lost 4 bases, with 11 bases spanning the gap. CDR1 and CDR2 (germline): SGDLS, YYNGEE. The CDR3 is 14 amino acids. The CDR3 region is CASSASSGGNTIYF. The CDR3 DNA follows: TGTGCCAGCAGCGCATCCTCAGGGGGAAACACCATATATTTT. Full variable domain (rest looked up from reference TRBV9 and TRBJ1-3): DSGVTQTPKHLITATGQRVTLRCSPRSGDLSVYWYQQSLDQGLQFLIQYYNGEERAKGNILERFSAQQFPDLHSELNLSSLELGDSALYFCASSASSGGNTIYFGEGSWLTVV.

V usage is TRBV29-1 and J usage is TRBJ1-1, with a possible D match to TRBD1 (6 bases). The CDR3 spans 13 residues. V was cut by 6 bases and J by 10 bases, with 21 bases left in between. Germline assignment: CDR1 SQVTM and CDR2 ANQGSEA. CDR3 in amino acids: CSVGAQGPSRAFF. The CDR3 DNA is TGCAGCGTGGGCGCTCAGGGGCCAAGTCGAGCTTTCTTT.

The chain has TRBV6-1 and TRBJ2-6; a possible D gene is TRBD2 (5 bases). CDR3 size: 15 residues. The germline CDR1 and CDR2 sequences are MNHNS and SASEGT. V lost 1 base to trimming and J lost 2 bases, with 6 bases between them. CDR3 sequence reads: CASSEDGTGANVLTF. In DNA form, the CDR3 reads TGTGCCAGCAGTGAAGACGGGACTGGGGCCAACGTCCTGACTTTC.

The chain joins TRBV7-9 to TRBJ2-7; a weak D match, TRBD1 (6 bases). The length of the CDR3 is 16 residues. Per germline, CDR1 SEHNR and CDR2 FQNEAQ (reference sequence). The ends were cut back, 4 bases at V and 1 base at J, with 17 bases in the middle. The CDR3 reads CASSSGLGQLSYEQYF. The CDR3 DNA sequence: TGTGCCAGCAGCTCAGGCCTGGGACAACTGTCCTACGAGCAGTACTTC.

The V call is TRBV27, the J call TRBJ1-5, with 11 nucleotides matching TRBD1. Germline CDR1 is MNHEY and CDR2 is SMNVEV (reference sequence). The CDR3 is 12 amino acids. V trimming: 8 bases; J trimming: 7 bases; junction bases outside the gene matches: 1. The CDR3: CASRTGGQPQHF. The CDR3 DNA follows: TGTGCCAGCCGGACAGGGGGCCAGCCCCAGCATTTT.

Of note for this clone: At one end, the junction sequence differs from germline, possibly due to a read error. This chain uses TRBV7-7 with TRBJ2-3, with a tentative D call TRBD1 (6 bases). Per germline, CDR1 SSHAT and CDR2 FNYEAQ (reference sequence). The CDR3 contains 14 residues. CDR3 residues: CASSPITGTDTQYF. CDR3 bases: TGTGCTAGCAGCCCAATAACAGGGACCGATACGCAGTATTTT. The entire variable domain, with the rest obtained from reference TRBV7-7 and TRBJ2-3, is as follows: GAGVSQSPRYKVTKRGQDVTLRCDPISSHATLYWYQQALGQGPEFLTYFNYEAQPDKSGLPSDRFSAERPEGSISTLTIQRTEQRDSAMYRCASSPITGTDTQYFGPGTRLTVL.

The rearrangement links TRBV28 to TRBJ1-1; TRBD1 might be the D (5 bases). Germline loops: CDR1 MDHEN, CDR2 SYDVKM. This CDR3 is built from 15 residues. Trimming removed 3 bases at V and 5 bases at J, with 16 bases between. The CDR3 DNA reads TGTGCCAGCAGTTTCTCCAGGTGGGGGAGGACTGAAGCTTTCTTT. This sequence encodes CASSFSRWGRTEAFF.

The count of this clone is one. This chain connects TRBV29-1 to TRBJ1-5; D possibly corresponds to TRBD1 (6 bases). The CDR3 consists of 14 residues. The germline V gene has CDR1 SQVTM and CDR2 ANQGSEA. The V and J ends lost 6 bases and 4 bases respectively, with 16 bases between them. This CDR3 is CSVAKTGPNQPQHF. The DNA of the CDR3 is TGCAGCGTGGCCAAGACAGGTCCGAATCAGCCCCAGCATTTT.

The chain links TRBV2 to TRBJ1-5; D perhaps matches TRBD1 (5 bases). This CDR3 has 16 residues. Deletions cut 3 bases from V and 1 base from J, with 13 bases between. Germline V lookup: CDR1 SNHLY, CDR2 FYNNEI. CDR3 sequence reads: CASSEVPGHSNQPQHF. CDR3 nucleotides: TGTGCCAGCAGTGAGGTCCCGGGGCACAGCAATCAGCCCCAGCATTTT.

This clone showed up just once. This chain uses TRBV19 with TRBJ2-1; D is possibly TRBD2 (5 bases). Germline CDR1 LNHDA, CDR2 SQIVND (reference sequence). The CDR3 consists of 15 residues. V was shortened by 5 bases and J by 6 bases, with 17 bases between the two germline ends. The DNA of the CDR3 is TGTGCCAGTAGTCACGGACTCCTTTATGGCAATGAGCAGTTCTTC. Translation: CASSHGLLYGNEQFF.